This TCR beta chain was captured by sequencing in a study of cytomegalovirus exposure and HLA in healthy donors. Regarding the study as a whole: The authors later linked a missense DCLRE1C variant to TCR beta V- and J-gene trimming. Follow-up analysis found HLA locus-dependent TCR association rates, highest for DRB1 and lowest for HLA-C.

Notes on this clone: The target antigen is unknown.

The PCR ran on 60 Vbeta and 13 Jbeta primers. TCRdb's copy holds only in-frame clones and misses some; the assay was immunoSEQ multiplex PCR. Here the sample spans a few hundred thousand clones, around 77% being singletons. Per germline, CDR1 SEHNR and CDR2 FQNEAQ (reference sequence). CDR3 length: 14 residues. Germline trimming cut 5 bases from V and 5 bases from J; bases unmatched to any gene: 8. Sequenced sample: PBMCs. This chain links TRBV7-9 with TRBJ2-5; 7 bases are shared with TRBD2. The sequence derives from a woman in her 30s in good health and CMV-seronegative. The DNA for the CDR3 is TGTGCCAGCAGCACCCTTCCCGGGAGGGAGACCCAGTACTTC. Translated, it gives CASSTLPGRETQYF.